A selection of T cell receptor beta chains follows, all from one sample in a study of identical twins. TCRdb reanalysed the 5' RACE reads using MiXCR and keeps one entry per CDR3 protein. Altogether about 660,000 distinct CDR3 sequences are present, roughly 8% being singletons, with the ten largest covering roughly 0.97%. These records were also assigned to another study, of yellow fever vaccine responses in identical twins.

The sequencing input was PBMCs. The receptors derive from a woman between 18 and 29 years old in good health. The CDR3 runs from the conserved cysteine through the conserved F or W. D genes are given only for firm matches. Clone size, where shown, is once, few, many, or a class for clones that have expanded.

TRBV28	TRBD1	many	TRBJ2-3	TGTGCCAGCAGTCCACAGGGGAGTGCAGATACGCAGTATTTT	CASSPQGSADTQYF
TRBV20-1	TRBD2	few	TRBJ2-7	TGCGGTACTAGCGGCAGAAGCTCCTACGAGCAGTACTTC	CGTSGRSSYEQYF
TRBV29-1	.	many	TRBJ2-3	TGCAGCGTTCCACCGCCGAGTTCGGGCGTCACAGATACGCAGTATTTT	CSVPPPSSGVTDTQYF
TRBV7-2	.	few	TRBJ2-7	TGTGCCAGCAGCTTTTACACAGGTAGCTCCTACGAGCAGTACTTC	CASSFYTGSSYEQYF
TRBV7-6	.	few	TRBJ1-1	TGTGCCAGCAGCTCCTCAGCCAACACTGAAGCTTTCTTT	CASSSSANTEAFF
TRBV5-4	.	.	TRBJ1-2	TGTGCCAGCAGACTAGTGGACGGAATTAACTATGGCTACACCTTC	CASRLVDGINYGYTF
TRBV7-9	.	.	TRBJ2-7	TGTGCCAGCACTCCTCCGCGGGCGGGAATCTACGAGCAGTACTTC	CASTPPRAGIYEQYF
TRBV2	.	few	TRBJ1-6	TGTGCCACCGATCCGGGGGAACCCAATTCACCCCTCCACTTT	CATDPGEPNSPLHF
TRBV29-1	.	.	TRBJ2-5	TGCAGCGTTGAAGGACAGGTCCCAACGGTGGAGACCCAGTACTTC	CSVEGQVPTVETQYF
TRBV20-1	.	few	TRBJ2-7	TGCAGTGCTAGGGGCGCCCTAGACTACGAGCAGTACTTC	CSARGALDYEQYF
TRBV12-3/TRBV12-4	.	many	TRBJ2-7	TGTGCCAGCAGCCTTGAACCCAGCCGGCACGAGCAGTACTTC	CASSLEPSRHEQYF
TRBV2	.	many	TRBJ2-1	TGTGCCAGCAGGGGCCTGGACAGACCCCACAATGAGCAGTTCTTC	CASRGLDRPHNEQFF
TRBV4-2	.	few	TRBJ2-3	TGTGCCAGCAGCCAAGATATTCCTTTGGGCACGGCGTTAGATACGCAGTATTTT	CASSQDIPLGTALDTQYF
TRBV12-3/TRBV12-4	TRBD2	few	TRBJ2-5	TGTGCCAGCAGTATCCCGACTAGCGGGGGGCCGAGAGGGTACCAAGAGACCCAGTACTTC	CASSIPTSGGPRGYQETQYF
TRBV7-2	.	many	TRBJ2-7	TGTGCCAGCAGCACCCAGGGGTTCGAGCAGTACTTC	CASSTQGFEQYF
TRBV6-1	.	few	TRBJ2-1	TGTGCCAGCAGTCCTTTTGAGGGACTCACCTACAATGAGCAGTTCTTC	CASSPFEGLTYNEQFF
TRBV11-1	.	few	TRBJ2-5	TGTGCCAGCAGCTTATCGGCGGGCCATAGTCAAGAGACCCAGTACTTC	CASSLSAGHSQETQYF
TRBV18	TRBD1	few	TRBJ2-7	TGTGCCAGCAAAAGGGACAGGAGCTCCTACGAGCAGTACTTC	CASKRDRSSYEQYF
TRBV11-1	.	many	TRBJ1-4	TGTGCCAGCAGGTACAATTACCCTTCGGACAGACAAAATGAAAAACTGTTTTTT	CASRYNYPSDRQNEKLFF
TRBV3-1	TRBD2	.	TRBJ2-7	TGTGCCAGCAGCCAAGAGGTAGCGGGAGGGCCGCCGCACGAGCAGTACTTC	CASSQEVAGGPPHEQYF
TRBV2	TRBD1	.	TRBJ2-2	TGTGCCAGCAGCGCGGACAGGGGGCGCACCGGGGAGCTGTTTTTT	CASSADRGRTGELFF
TRBV12-3/TRBV12-4	.	many	TRBJ2-5	TGTGCCAGCAGTTCCCTAGCGACCCCAGAGACCCAGTACTTC	CASSSLATPETQYF
TRBV12-3/TRBV12-4	TRBD2	many	TRBJ2-5	TGTGCCAGCAGTAGCGGGGAAGAGACCCAGTACTTC	CASSSGEETQYF
TRBV30	.	few	TRBJ1-4	TGTGCCTGGAGCACTAGGGGTGAAAAACTGTTTTTT	CAWSTRGEKLFF
TRBV6-1	.	few	TRBJ2-3	TGTGCCAGCAAGACAGCTAGCACAGATACGCAGTATTTT	CASKTASTDTQYF
TRBV6-1	.	few	TRBJ1-6	TGTGCCAGCAGAGACGGACAGAATTATAATTCACCCCTCCACTTT	CASRDGQNYNSPLHF
TRBV29-1	TRBD1	.	TRBJ2-7	TGCAGCGTTCAAGGGGGGACAGGCTCCTACGAGCAGTACTTC	CSVQGGTGSYEQYF